This T cell receptor beta chain was profiled in a study of blood T cell repertoires in COVID-19. Generated by immunoSEQ multiplex PCR, the TCRdb table keeps only in-frame clones and is missing some. The sample contains roughly 330,000 clones, more than 75% of which appear only once. In germline, CDR1 is LNHNV, CDR2 YYDKDF (reference sequence). This CDR3 is 15 amino acids long. Trimming took 1 base from V and 0 from J, leaving 8 bases between them. The source is a woman in her thirties who had recovered from COVID-19. The gene calls are TRBV15 and TRBJ2-3; maybe TRBD2 (6 bases). Sequencing was carried out using PBMCs or T cells enriched from blood (not recorded which). CDR3 sequence: CATSRGGRSTDTQYF. The DNA for the CDR3 is TGTGCCACCAGCAGAGGTGGGAGGAGCACAGATACGCAGTATTTT.